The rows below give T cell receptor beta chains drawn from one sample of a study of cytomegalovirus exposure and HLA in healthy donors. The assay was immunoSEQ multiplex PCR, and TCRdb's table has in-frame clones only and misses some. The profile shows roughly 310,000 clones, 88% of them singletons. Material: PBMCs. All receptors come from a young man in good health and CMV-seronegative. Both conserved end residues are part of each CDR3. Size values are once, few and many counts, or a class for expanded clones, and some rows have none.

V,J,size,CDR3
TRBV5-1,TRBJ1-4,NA,CASSLGWRGLNEKLFF
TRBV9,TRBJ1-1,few,CASSTDRNTEAFF
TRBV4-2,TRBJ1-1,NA,CASSQDTLNTEAFF
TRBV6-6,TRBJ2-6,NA,CASGQTGANVLTF
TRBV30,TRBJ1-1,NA,CAWSRELGTGGVTEAFF
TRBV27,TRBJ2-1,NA,CASRFSSFEWEYNEQFF
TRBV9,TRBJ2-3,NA,CASNPTGDAADTQYF
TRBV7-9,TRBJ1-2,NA,CASSSQTDTF
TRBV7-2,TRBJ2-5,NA,CASSTGWGETQYF
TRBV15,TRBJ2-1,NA,CATSRGGTGISYNEQFF
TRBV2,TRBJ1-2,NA,CASSDFFLGRTNYGYTF
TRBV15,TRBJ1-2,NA,CATSRGGDRGRLGYTF
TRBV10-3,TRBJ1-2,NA,CAIMGEGGLYGYTF
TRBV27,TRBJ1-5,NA,CASTKTGVGNQPQHF
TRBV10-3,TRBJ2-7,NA,CAISEPGTGKSYEQYF
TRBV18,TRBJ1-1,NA,CASSYRAENTEAFF
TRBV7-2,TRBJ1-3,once,CASSLQAVGNTIYF
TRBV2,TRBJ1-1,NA,CASKGQGVTEAFF
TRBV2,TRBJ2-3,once,CASTQGVFGTDTQYF
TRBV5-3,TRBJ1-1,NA,CARSLTGLNTEAFF
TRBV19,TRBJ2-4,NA,CASSTPMGEGAKNIQYF
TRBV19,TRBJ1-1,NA,CASSPLQNTEAFF
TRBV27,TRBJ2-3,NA,CASSLRYGLQQDTQYF
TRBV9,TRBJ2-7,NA,CASSVGGQYF
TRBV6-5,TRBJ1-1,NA,CASSYSAGTEAFF
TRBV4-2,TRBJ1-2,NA,CASRSQGWGGYTF
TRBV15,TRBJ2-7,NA,CATSPRDRGSYEQYF
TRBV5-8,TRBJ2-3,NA,CASSLELLADTQYF
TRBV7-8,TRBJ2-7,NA,CASSQDRGFYSYEQYF
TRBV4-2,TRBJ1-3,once,CASSQVTLSGNTIYF
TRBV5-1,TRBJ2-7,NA,CASSLGKTYEQYF
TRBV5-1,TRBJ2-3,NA,CASSSGQVVSSTDTQYF
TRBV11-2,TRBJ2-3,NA,CASSRGGTGVTDTQYF
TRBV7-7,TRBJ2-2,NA,CASRQGYTGELFF
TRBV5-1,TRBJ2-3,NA,CASRTSTDTQYF
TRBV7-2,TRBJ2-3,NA,CASSLGSGGYDTQYF
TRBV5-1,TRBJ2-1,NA,CASSPYGTSGGANEQFF
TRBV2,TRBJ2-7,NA,CASTPGDRDTYEQYF
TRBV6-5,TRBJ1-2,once,CASSSDYGYTF
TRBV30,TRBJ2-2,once,CAWSVISSGGVNTGELFF
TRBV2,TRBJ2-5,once,CASSGSGGAETQYF
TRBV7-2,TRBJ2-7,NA,CASSPRAVGGASYEQYF
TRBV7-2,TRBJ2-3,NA,CASSEGLGYTDTQYF
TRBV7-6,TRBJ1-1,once,CASSLVINRESEAFF
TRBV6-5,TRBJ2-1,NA,CASSLSGDYNEQFF
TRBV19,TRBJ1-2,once,CASSMGQVNNYGYTF
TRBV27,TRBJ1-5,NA,CASSPRGGNQPQHF
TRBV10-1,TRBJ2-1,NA,CASSDSRGGYEQFF
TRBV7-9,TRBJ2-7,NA,CASSYDRGEQYF
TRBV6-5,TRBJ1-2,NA,CASSRLGQNYGYTF